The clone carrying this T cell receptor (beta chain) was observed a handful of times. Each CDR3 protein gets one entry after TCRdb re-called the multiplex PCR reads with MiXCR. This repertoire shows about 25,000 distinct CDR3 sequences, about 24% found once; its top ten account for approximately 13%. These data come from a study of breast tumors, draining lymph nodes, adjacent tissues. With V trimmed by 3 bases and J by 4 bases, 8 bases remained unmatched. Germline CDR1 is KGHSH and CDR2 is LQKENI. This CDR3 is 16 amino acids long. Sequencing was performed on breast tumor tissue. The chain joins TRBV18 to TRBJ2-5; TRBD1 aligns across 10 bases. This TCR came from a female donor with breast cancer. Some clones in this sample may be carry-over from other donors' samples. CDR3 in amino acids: CASSPEDWDRGETQYF. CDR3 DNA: TGTGCCAGCTCACCCGAGGACTGGGACAGGGGAGAGACCCAGTACTTC.